Following are 23 T cell receptor beta chains from one sample sequenced in a study of T-cell reconstitution after alpha-beta-depleted transplantation in children. The TCRbeta library was prepared with unique molecular identifiers. One entry per CDR3 protein, called by TCRdb with MiXCR from the PCR reads. Of about 410,000 distinct CDR3 sequences in the sample, roughly 22% were seen once. The sample in question was PBMCs from the stem cell graft donor, obtained from the stem cell graft. Every receptor here comes from a human donor who donated a stem cell graft to a child with acute myeloid leukemia.

J is TRBJ2-1 and V is TRBV5-4, with 7 bases aligning to TRBD1. The CDR3 spans 13 residues. The J segment lost 6 bases and the V segment lost 4 bases, leaving 4 bases of the junction unmatched. Germline CDR1 reads SGHNT; CDR2 reads YYREEE (reference sequence). The CDR3 DNA follows: TGTGCCAGCAGCACCGGACAGGCCAATGAGCAGTTCTTC. Translating it yields CASSTGQANEQFF.

This clonotype turned up a few times. CDR3 sequence (DNA): TGTGCCAGCAGTGAAGCGGGACAGCCTTCCTACGAGCAGTACTTC. Protein: CASSEAGQPSYEQYF. The gene calls are TRBV6-1 and TRBJ2-7; 7 nucleotides agree with TRBD1. V was clipped by 0 bases and J by 1 base; unmatched bases: 3. The CDR3 length is 15 residues. The germline V gene has CDR1 MNHNS and CDR2 SASEGT.

The V gene is TRBV5-1, the J gene TRBJ2-1; 7 nucleotides align to TRBD2. Trimming removed 0 bases from V and 7 bases from J; junction bases left unmatched: 7. This CDR3 has 15 amino acids. Germline V lookup: CDR1 SGHRS, CDR2 YFSETQ. CDR3 sequence reads: CASSLERTSSNEQFF. The CDR3 region has the DNA TGCGCCAGCAGCTTGGAACGGACTAGTTCAAATGAGCAGTTCTTC.

This clonotype was counted at least ten times. The chain has TRBV20-1 and TRBJ2-3; 13 nucleotides line up with TRBD2. The CDR3 loop spans 14 amino acids. Germline V gene data show CDR1 as DFQATT and CDR2 as SNEGSKA (reference sequence). Trimming at V came to 5 bases and at J to 4 bases, leaving 3 bases not matched to a gene. The CDR3, as DNA: TGCAGTGCTGGAGGACTAGCGGGAGCAGATACGCAGTATTTT. This encodes CSAGGLAGADTQYF.

This clonotype was recorded many times. This chain joins TRBV20-1 and TRBJ1-1; 9 bases align to TRBD1. This CDR3 is 13 amino acids long. Germline CDR1 is DFQATT and CDR2 is SNEGSKA (reference sequence). V was pared by 4 bases and J by 4 bases, with 4 bases of the junction left unmatched. DNA of the CDR3: TGCAGTGCTACTCGACAGGGGGGCACTGAAGCTTTCTTT. Protein sequence: CSATRQGGTEAFF.

The chain is built from TRBV28 and TRBJ2-1; D ambiguous. CDR3 size: 13 residues. Germline CDR1 MDHEN, CDR2 SYDVKM. V was clipped by 3 bases and J by 5 bases, with 8 bases between them. The CDR3 spells CASSFVEDNEQFF. The CDR3 DNA is TGTGCCAGCAGTTTTGTTGAGGACAATGAGCAGTTCTTC.

This clonotype was found many times. This chain joins TRBV6-1 and TRBJ2-7, with no clear D. This CDR3 has 14 residues. Per germline, CDR1 MNHNS and CDR2 SASEGT. V was cut by 0 bases and J by 2 bases, with 8 bases left in between. Written as DNA, the CDR3 is TGTGCCAGCAGTGAAGCTCGCGTAACCTACGAGCAGTACTTC. Protein product: CASSEARVTYEQYF.

V usage is TRBV5-1 and J usage is TRBJ2-5; D unresolved. The CDR3 has 15 residues. V lost 1 base, J lost 4 bases, and 14 bases lay in between. The germline V gene encodes CDR1 SGHRS and CDR2 YFSETQ. This CDR3 reads CASSLPEAPLETQYF. The CDR3 nucleotides read TGCGCCAGCAGCTTGCCCGAAGCCCCCTTAGAGACCCAGTACTTC. The full variable domain, its missing parts supplied by reference TRBV5-1 and TRBJ2-5, is KAGVTQTPRYLIKTRGQQVTLSCSPISGHRSVSWYQQTPGQGLQFLFEYFSETQRNKGNFPGRFSGRQFSNSRSEMNVSTLELGDSALYLCASSLPEAPLETQYFGPGTRLLVL.

The chain links TRBV29-1 to TRBJ2-3, with TRBD1 matching 7 bases. The V and J ends lost 4 bases and 6 bases, in that order; junction bases with no gene match: 10. Germline V CDR1 and CDR2: SQVTM, ANQGSEA. The CDR3 is 14 amino acids. The CDR3, as DNA: TGCAGCGTTGGGTCGTATGAACAGGGGGATACGCAGTATTTT. Its translation is CSVGSYEQGDTQYF.

This rearrangement joins TRBV20-1 to TRBJ2-7; a possible D gene is TRBD2 (6 bases). Germline values: CDR1 DFQATT, CDR2 SNEGSKA (reference sequence). Trimming removed 0 bases at V and 2 bases at J, with 14 bases between. The CDR3 extends over 15 amino acids. The CDR3 loop reads CSARDLGGGTYEQYF. The CDR3 DNA reads TGCAGTGCTAGAGATCTTGGCGGAGGGACCTACGAGCAGTACTTC.

This clonotype showed up just a few times. The DNA for the CDR3 is TGTGCCAGCAGCTTATCCATGGGTAGCAGTCTGACCTACGAGCAGTACTTC. This translates into CASSLSMGSSLTYEQYF. This chain connects TRBV11-2 to TRBJ2-7; D is undetermined. The germline V and J ends were trimmed by 2 bases and 2 bases, with 19 bases remaining between them. The CDR3 sequence is 17 residues long. Germline assignment: CDR1 SGHAT and CDR2 FQNNGV.

This clonotype was seen only a few times. This chain connects TRBV15 to TRBJ2-2; no definite D call. Trimming took off 0 bases at V and 14 bases at J, with 13 bases between the two ends. Germline CDR1 LNHNV, CDR2 YYDKDF (reference sequence). CDR3 length: 13 residues. This chain's CDR3 is CATSREPQKTLFF. The CDR3, as DNA: TGTGCCACCAGCAGAGAACCCCAGAAGACTCTGTTTTTT. Complete variable domain (other parts from reference TRBV15 and TRBJ2-2): DAMVIQNPRYQVTQFGKPVTLSCSQTLNHNVMYWYQQKSSQAPKLLFHYYDKDFNNEADTPDNFQSRRPNTSFCFLDIRSPGLGDTAMYLCATSREPQKTLFFGEGSRLTVL.

In this sample, this clonotype turned up a few times. V usage is TRBV12-3 or TRBV12-4 and J usage is TRBJ1-3; D unclear. The CDR3 length is 14 residues. The V end lost 2 bases, the J end lost 4 bases, and 9 bases lay between the germline ends. CDR3 protein: CASSLYVRGNTIYF. The CDR3 DNA follows: TGTGCCAGCAGTTTATACGTCAGGGGAAACACCATATATTTT.

The gene calls are TRBV5-1 and TRBJ1-2, with D hard to call. This CDR3 is built from 16 residues. CDR1 and CDR2 (germline): SGHRS, YFSETQ. Trimming pared 4 bases from V and 2 bases from J, leaving 18 bases between. As DNA, the CDR3 is TGCGCCAGCAGCCGCATGGCCGAGTTGGGAAACTATGGCTACACCTTC. Protein: CASSRMAELGNYGYTF. The full variable domain, rest sourced from reference TRBV5-1 and TRBJ1-2, is KAGVTQTPRYLIKTRGQQVTLSCSPISGHRSVSWYQQTPGQGLQFLFEYFSETQRNKGNFPGRFSGRQFSNSRSEMNVSTLELGDSALYLCASSRMAELGNYGYTFGSGTRLTVV.

V gene TRBV4-2 combines with J gene TRBJ2-1; D is undetermined. This CDR3 comprises 16 residues. The V and J ends lost 0 bases and 7 bases respectively, with 16 bases between them. Per germline, CDR1 LGHNA and CDR2 YNFKEQ. CDR3 region: CASSQETGGVVNEQFF. CDR3 coding DNA: TGTGCCAGCAGCCAAGAAACGGGCGGAGTGGTAAATGAGCAGTTCTTC.

The chain joins TRBV24-1 to TRBJ1-5; D remains ambiguous. The CDR3 spans 14 residues. Germline V gives CDR1 KGHDR, CDR2 SFDVKD. The ends were cut back, 3 bases at V and 3 bases at J, with 8 bases in the middle. In nucleotides, the CDR3 is TGTGCCACCAGTGATGGTAATGCCAATCAGCCCCAGCATTTT. Its protein product is CATSDGNANQPQHF.

The chain is built from TRBV5-1 and TRBJ2-7; TRBD1 agrees at 8 bases. V lost 3 bases, J lost 6 bases, and 14 bases stayed unmatched. Germline V gives CDR1 SGHRS, CDR2 YFSETQ. The CDR3 extends over 16 amino acids. CDR3 bases: TGCGCCAGCAGCTCGGGGGCAGGGGGCAGCGGTCGCGAGCAGTACTTC. Translation gives CASSSGAGGSGREQYF.

The V and J genes are TRBV9 and TRBJ2-7; D is perhaps TRBD1 (5 bases). Germline V gives CDR1 SGDLS, CDR2 YYNGEE. V dropped 0 bases and J dropped 2 bases, with 15 bases sitting between them. The CDR3 totals 16 residues. Here the CDR3 reads CASSVGSPTDAYEQYF. CDR3 nucleotide sequence: TGTGCCAGCAGCGTAGGATCACCGACAGACGCCTACGAGCAGTACTTC.

This chain's CDR3 is CATGGGFDTEAFF. The CDR3 region has the DNA TGTGCCACCGGAGGGGGATTTGACACTGAAGCTTTCTTT. This chain connects TRBV15 to TRBJ1-1; D is perhaps TRBD1 (6 bases). V was shortened by 8 bases and J by 3 bases, with 13 bases between the two germline ends. From germline, CDR1 is LNHNV and CDR2 YYDKDF (reference sequence). The CDR3 consists of 13 residues.

The chain carries TRBV4-1 and TRBJ2-1; D is perhaps TRBD1 or TRBD2 (5 bases each). This CDR3 spans 15 amino acids. The V and J ends lost 0 bases and 8 bases respectively, with 14 bases between them. CDR1 is MGHRA and CDR2 is YSYEKL in the germline V gene. CDR3 in amino acids: CASSQDDLGRDEQFF. The CDR3 bases are TGCGCCAGCAGCCAAGATGACTTGGGACGCGATGAGCAGTTCTTC.

Only a few counts were recorded for this clonotype. This chain joins TRBV6-5 and TRBJ1-2, with no clear D. The CDR3 is 16 amino acids. Per the germline V gene, CDR1 is MNHEY and CDR2 is SVGAGI. V was trimmed by 0 bases and J by 2 bases, leaving 13 bases between them. The CDR3 bases are TGTGCCAGCAGTTACTCGGGCCGCACCCAAAACTATGGCTACACCTTC. Its protein is CASSYSGRTQNYGYTF.

Regarding this clonotype: At one of its ends the junction is not consistent with the germline gene, which may arise from a read error. The chain combines TRBV20-1 with TRBJ2-1; 10 bases fit TRBD1. This CDR3 has 16 amino acids. CDR1 DFQATT and CDR2 SNEGSKA come from the germline V gene (reference sequence). The CDR3 sequence: CCARSPGQGRINEQFF. The CDR3 nucleotides read TGCTGTGCTAGATCTCCGGGACAGGGGAGGATCAATGAGCAGTTCTTC.

The genes are TRBV28 and TRBJ2-4; D tentatively reads TRBD1 or TRBD2 (5 bases each). Germline V gives CDR1 MDHEN, CDR2 SYDVKM. V gave up 6 bases and J gave up 2 bases, with 11 bases separating them. The CDR3 is 14 residues long. Here the CDR3 reads CASSSGQSKNIQYF. In DNA, the CDR3 is TGTGCCAGCAGCTCGGGGCAGTCCAAAAACATTCAGTACTTC.